This entry lists 24 T cell receptor beta chains sequenced from one sample in a study of blood T cell repertoires in COVID-19 (dated by TCRdb to the early 2020s). Libraries were made using the immunoSEQ multiplex PCR assay. TCRdb carries this immuneACCESS record with in-frame sequences only. Its versions omit some clonotypes, under half of them owing to an unresolved V gene in the studies checked, with the rest unexplained. The sample profile shows some 460,000 clones; roughly nine tenths of them were found once. Together, the top ten hold roughly 2% of the sample. Specimen: PBMCs or T cells enriched from blood (not recorded which). These receptors were collected from a woman in her late teens or twenties with acute COVID-19.

This clone was seen more than once but under ten times. This chain uses TRBV9 with TRBJ1-5; no clear D. Germline-derived CDR1 and CDR2 are SGDLS and YYNGEE. The V end was cut by 3 bases, the J end by 5 bases, with 6 bases between. This CDR3 has 12 amino acids. The DNA for the CDR3 is TGTGCCAGCAGCGAGGAGGATCAGCCCCAGCATTTT. Protein: CASSEEDQPQHF. Together with reference TRBV9 and TRBJ1-5, the CDR3 gives the full variable domain: DSGVTQTPKHLITATGQRVTLRCSPRSGDLSVYWYQQSLDQGLQFLIQYYNGEERAKGNILERFSAQQFPDLHSELNLSSLELGDSALYFCASSEEDQPQHFGDGTRLSIL.

The chain combines TRBV5-1 with TRBJ2-3; 12 bases agree with TRBD2. Germline CDR1 SGHRS, CDR2 YFSETQ. This CDR3 has 15 residues. Trimming cost V 5 bases and J 2 bases; bases outside gene matches: 3. The CDR3 DNA sequence: TGCGCCAGCAGACGACTAGCGGGGGACACAGATACGCAGTATTTT. Translating it yields CASRRLAGDTDTQYF.

Points on this clone: The same CDR3 can be traced to other DNA sequences in this sample. The chain uses TRBV7-9 and TRBJ1-1; weak D call: TRBD1 (6 bases). Trimming pared 5 bases from V and 0 bases from J, leaving 13 bases between. The CDR3 is 15 residues long. From germline, CDR1 is SEHNR and CDR2 FQNEAQ (reference sequence). The CDR3 loop is CASSPRTVLNTEAFF. CDR3 nucleotides: TGTGCCAGCAGCCCCCGGACAGTGCTGAACACTGAAGCTTTCTTT. Together with reference TRBV7-9 and TRBJ1-1, the CDR3 gives the full variable domain: DTGVSQNPRHKITKRGQNVTFRCDPISEHNRLYWYRQTLGQGPEFLTYFQNEAQLEKSRLLSDRFSAERPKGSFSTLEIQRTEQGDSAMYLCASSPRTVLNTEAFFGQGTRLTVV.

The chain is built from TRBV10-2 and TRBJ2-1; 10 bases fit TRBD2. CDR1 WSHSY and CDR2 SAAADI come from the germline V gene. This CDR3 has 12 amino acids. V shed 9 bases and J 8 bases; nucleotides not matched to a gene: 4. The CDR3 reads CASTSGVDEQFF. DNA of the CDR3: TGCGCCAGTACTAGCGGGGTGGATGAGCAGTTCTTC.

This chain joins TRBV10-3 and TRBJ1-3; 8 nucleotides agree with TRBD1. This CDR3 region has 16 residues. J lost 4 bases, V lost 7 bases, and 12 bases had no gene match. CDR1 is ENHRY, CDR2 SYGVKD, per germline. This CDR3 is CAITEHATGVGNTIYF. CDR3 bases: TGTGCCATCACCGAACACGCGACAGGGGTAGGAAACACCATATATTTT.

V is TRBV10-2 and J is TRBJ2-4; 7 bases line up with TRBD1. The J segment lost 3 bases and the V segment lost 3 bases, leaving 5 bases of the junction unmatched. CDR3 size: 15 residues. In germline, CDR1 is WSHSY, CDR2 SAAADI. The CDR3 loop reads CASSDTGVGKNIQYF. CDR3 DNA sequence: TGCGCCAGCAGTGACACAGGGGTAGGCAAAAACATTCAGTACTTC.

V gene TRBV10-3 combines with J gene TRBJ1-1, with D hard to call. V lost 3 bases, J lost 5 bases, and 10 bases lay in between. The CDR3 has 13 residues. Germline CDR1 reads ENHRY; CDR2 reads SYGVKD. DNA for the CDR3: TGTGCCATCAGTGACGGGAGTAGTACTGAAGCTTTCTTT. Its translation: CAISDGSSTEAFF.

V gene TRBV4-3 combines with J gene TRBJ2-7; D remains ambiguous. This CDR3 is built from 15 residues. Germline V gene data show CDR1 as LGHNA and CDR2 as YSLEER. Trimming shortened V by 1 base and J by 4 bases, and 14 bases separated the two germline ends. The CDR3 reads CASSQAVSADYEQYF. The CDR3 DNA follows: TGCGCCAGCAGCCAAGCCGTCTCCGCGGATTACGAGCAGTACTTC.

This clone occurred once. The chain recombines TRBV6-6 with TRBJ2-2; 9 nucleotides line up with TRBD2. V was pared by 7 bases and J by 7 bases, with 10 bases of the junction left unmatched. This CDR3 has 15 residues. Germline V gene lookup returns CDR1 MNHNY and CDR2 SVGAGI (reference sequence). The CDR3 DNA sequence: TGTGCCAGCACGCAAGCGGGAGGACGAGGCGGGGAGCTGTTTTTT. This gives the protein CASTQAGGRGGELFF.

The V and J genes are TRBV7-8 and TRBJ1-6, with TRBD1 matching 7 bases. The germline V gene encodes CDR1 SGHVS and CDR2 FQNEAQ. This CDR3 region has 12 residues. V lost 6 bases to trimming and J lost 8 bases; unmatched junction nucleotides: 1. The CDR3 region is CASRGQDSPLHF. The CDR3 DNA reads as TGTGCCAGCAGAGGACAGGATTCACCCCTCCACTTT.

CDR3 bases: TGTGCCAGCAGTGACCCGGGACTAGCGGGAGGCCCCTCGGAGCAGTACTTC. This gives the protein CASSDPGLAGGPSEQYF. The genes are TRBV6-2 or TRBV6-3 and TRBJ2-7; the match to TRBD2 covers 15 bases. Trimming at V came to 5 bases and at J to 7 bases, leaving 12 bases not matched to a gene. CDR1 MNHEY and CDR2 SVGEGT come from the germline V gene. The CDR3 runs to 17 residues.

This clone was detected only a few times. J is TRBJ2-7 and V is TRBV11-2; a possible D gene is TRBD1 (5 bases). Germline CDR1 and CDR2: SGHAT and FQNNGV. Trimming cost V 0 bases and J 4 bases, with 13 bases left between them. This CDR3 has 15 residues. The CDR3 protein is CASSLESGHSYEQYF. CDR3 nucleotides: TGTGCCAGCAGCTTAGAGTCAGGACATTCTTACGAGCAGTACTTC.

The rearrangement joins TRBV11-1 to TRBJ1-1; possibly TRBD1 for D (5 bases). The CDR3 loop spans 16 amino acids. Germline values: CDR1 SGHAT, CDR2 FQDESV (reference sequence). V was pared by 5 bases and J by 3 bases, with 19 bases between. The CDR3 loop is CASSLDGARYDTEAFF. The CDR3 nucleotides read TGTGCCAGCAGCCTAGATGGGGCACGCTATGACACTGAAGCTTTCTTT. Full variable domain (rest looked up from reference TRBV11-1 and TRBJ1-1): EAEVAQSPRYKITEKSQAVAFWCDPISGHATLYWYRQILGQGPELLVQFQDESVVDDSQLPKDRFSAERLKGVDSTLKIQPAELGDSAMYLCASSLDGARYDTEAFFGQGTRLTVV.

The chain carries TRBV2 and TRBJ1-3; no reliable D call. Germline-derived CDR1 and CDR2 are SNHLY and FYNNEI. Between the trimmed V and J ends, which lost 7 bases and 0 bases, there was a span of 10 bases. This CDR3 region has 14 residues. Here the CDR3 reads CASTSVNSGNTIYF. The CDR3 nucleotides read TGTGCCAGCACCTCCGTTAACTCTGGAAACACCATATATTTT.

V usage is TRBV3-1 (or the pseudogene TRBV3-2) and J usage is TRBJ2-2; unclear D gene. This CDR3 contains 15 residues. Per germline, CDR1 LGHDT and CDR2 YNNKEL (reference sequence). Trimming shortened V by 0 bases and J by 0 bases, and 5 bases separated the two germline ends. The DNA for the CDR3 is TGTGCCAGCAGCCAAGATACGGCGAACACCGGGGAGCTGTTTTTT. It encodes CASSQDTANTGELFF.

This clone has a single count. The chain recombines TRBV7-8 with TRBJ1-2, with no clear D. CDR1 SGHVS and CDR2 FQNEAQ come from the germline V gene. Trimming stripped 5 bases from V and 5 bases from J, with 9 bases between. CDR3 length: 12 amino acids. The CDR3 sequence: CASSPTEYGYTF. CDR3 nucleotide sequence: TGTGCCAGCAGCCCAACGGAGTATGGCTACACCTTC.

CDR3 DNA: TGTGCCACCAGTCATGGGGGAGGGTCCTACAATGAGCAGTTCTTC. Translated: CATSHGGGSYNEQFF. The V call is TRBV24-1, the J call TRBJ2-1, with 7 bases aligning to TRBD2. From germline, CDR1 is KGHDR and CDR2 SFDVKD. V was clipped by 6 bases and J by 1 base; unmatched bases: 5. The CDR3 is 15 residues long.

The gene calls are TRBV10-1 and TRBJ2-2, with D unclear. Per germline, CDR1 WNHNN and CDR2 SYGVQD (reference sequence). Trimming stripped 6 bases from V and 5 bases from J, with 7 bases between. CDR3 length equals 12 residues. This CDR3 reads CASRSYTGELFF. CDR3 sequence (DNA): TGCGCCAGCAGGAGTTATACCGGGGAGCTGTTTTTT.

The V and J genes are TRBV4-2 and TRBJ1-3, with 7 bases matching TRBD1. CDR1 and CDR2 from the germline V gene are LGHNA and YNFKEQ. The junction had 5 bases not matched to a gene; V was cut back by 0 bases and J by 3 bases. The CDR3 loop spans 16 amino acids. The CDR3 DNA follows: TGTGCCAGCAGCCAAGAATCACAGGGGATTGGAAACACCATATATTTT. Residues: CASSQESQGIGNTIYF.

The chain is built from TRBV5-1 and TRBJ1-3, with TRBD1 identical over 7 bases. V dropped 4 bases and J dropped 4; count of bases not matched to a gene: 8. Germline CDR1 and CDR2: SGHRS and YFSETQ. There are 15 residues in the CDR3. Here the CDR3 DNA reads TGCGCCAGCAGCCTTGGGACAGTGAAAGGAAACACCATATATTTT. Protein: CASSLGTVKGNTIYF. The whole variable domain, remainder taken from reference TRBV5-1 and TRBJ1-3, is KAGVTQTPRYLIKTRGQQVTLSCSPISGHRSVSWYQQTPGQGLQFLFEYFSETQRNKGNFPGRFSGRQFSNSRSEMNVSTLELGDSALYLCASSLGTVKGNTIYFGEGSWLTVV.

CDR3: CASSFGVNYNSPLHF. The CDR3 coding sequence is TGTGCCAGCAGCTTCGGGGTGAACTATAATTCACCCCTCCACTTT. The chain couples TRBV5-6 to TRBJ1-6; no reliable D call. Trimming removed 2 bases at V and 3 bases at J, with 9 bases between. The CDR3 has 15 amino acids. The germline V gene has CDR1 SGHDT and CDR2 YYEEEE.

The chain employs TRBV6-1 and TRBJ2-5; TRBD2 matches 9 bases. CDR1 is MNHNS and CDR2 is SASEGT in the germline V gene. This CDR3 has 18 residues. J gave up 2 bases and V 2 bases, and 12 bases lay outside the gene matches. The CDR3 spells CASSEIIARSGGQETQYF. CDR3 sequence (DNA): TGTGCCAGCAGTGAAATAATCGCGAGGAGCGGGGGGCAAGAGACCCAGTACTTC.

V gene TRBV7-2 combines with J gene TRBJ1-1; TRBD1 aligns across 7 bases. V was clipped by 8 bases and J by 1 base; unmatched bases: 10. Germline lookup yields CDR1 SGHTA and CDR2 FQGNSA. This CDR3 region has 15 residues. CDR3 nucleotides: TGTGCCAGCTCAACAGGGGAAATGTCGAACACTGAAGCTTTCTTT. Its protein product is CASSTGEMSNTEAFF.

A word on this clone: The identical CDR3 is also encoded by other nucleotide sequences in the sample. The J gene is TRBJ2-7, the V gene TRBV28; 8 bases match TRBD2. Per germline, CDR1 MDHEN and CDR2 SYDVKM. The CDR3 runs 14 residues. V dropped 3 bases and J dropped 0; count of bases not matched to a gene: 1. The CDR3 bases are TGTGCCAGCAGTTTGAGCGGGAGCTCCTACGAGCAGTACTTC. It codes for CASSLSGSSYEQYF.